These 11 T cell receptor beta chains came from one sample sequenced in a study of spatial heterogeneity in lung cancer. Overall study results and limits: Tracking of tumor mutation counts was seen in expanded intratumoral alpha and beta TCR counts.

Time point of the sample: sample taken at primary tumor resection. The antigens of these receptors remain unknown. TCRdb used MiXCR to reprocess the 5' RACE reads, holding one entry per CDR3 protein. Of 15,000 to 20,000 distinct CDR3 sequences listed, 7.5% are singletons. Specimen: lung tumor tissue, collected at surgery. The receptors come from a male donor with early-stage non-small cell lung cancer.

The V gene is TRBV5-5, the J gene TRBJ2-5; D assignment may be TRBD1 or TRBD2 (6 bases each). Germline CDR1 reads SGHKS; CDR2 reads YYEKEE (reference sequence). CDR3 length: 16 amino acids. Trimming took 1 base from V and 1 from J, leaving 14 bases between them. The CDR3 region has the DNA TGTGCCAGCAGCTTGTCCCATGGAGGGGGCCAAGAGACCCAGTACTTC. This encodes CASSLSHGGGQETQYF.

This clonotype was found many times. Here the CDR3 reads CASSVEGTGGLFF. CDR3 coding DNA: TGTGCCAGCAGCGTAGAAGGAACAGGGGGCTTGTTTTTT. V is TRBV9 and J is TRBJ1-4; 9 positions agree with TRBD1. The length of the CDR3 is 13 residues. Germline V CDR1 and CDR2: SGDLS, YYNGEE. With 0 bases clipped from V and 15 bases from J, the junction kept 6 bases outside the gene matches.

This clonotype was observed many times. The chain joins TRBV12-3 or TRBV12-4 to TRBJ1-5; D not certain. This CDR3 is 13 amino acids long. Trimming cost V 3 bases and J 1 base, with 4 bases left between them. The CDR3 nucleotides read TGTGCCAGCAGTTTGGAAAGCAATCAGCCCCAGCATTTT. It encodes CASSLESNQPQHF.

V is TRBV20-1 and J is TRBJ2-1; D remains ambiguous. V was shortened by 3 bases and J by 8 bases, with 11 bases between the two germline ends. From germline, CDR1 is DFQATT and CDR2 SNEGSKA (reference sequence). The CDR3 is 12 residues long. The CDR3 DNA is TGCAGTGCTAGGACCCCCTCCCATGAGCAGTTCTTC. Translated: CSARTPSHEQFF.

This chain connects TRBV4-3 to TRBJ1-2; no firm D call. This CDR3 region has 14 residues. Deletions cut 1 base from V and 5 bases from J, with 11 bases between. The germline CDR1 and CDR2 sequences are LGHNA and YSLEER. CDR3 sequence reads: CASSQVGPAYGYTF. CDR3 DNA sequence: TGCGCCAGCAGCCAAGTAGGGCCAGCGTATGGCTACACCTTC.

This clonotype appeared a few times. The rearrangement links TRBV7-9 to TRBJ2-1, with D hard to call. This CDR3 contains 15 residues. V lost 4 bases, J lost 1 base, and 11 bases lay in between. Looked up from germline, CDR1 is SEHNR and CDR2 is FQNEAQ (reference sequence). CDR3 DNA: TGTGCCAGCAGCTCATCTGAATGGTCCTACAATGAGCAGTTCTTC. It specifies CASSSSEWSYNEQFF.

This clonotype came up a few times. Just one base apart from a much larger clone, this may be a read error. The gene calls are TRBV28 and TRBJ1-5; tentatively, D is TRBD1 (5 bases). CDR1 MDHEN and CDR2 SYDVKM come from the germline V gene. Deletions cut 1 base from V and 7 bases from J, with 11 bases between. The CDR3 contains 14 residues. DNA for the CDR3: TGTGCCAGCAGTTTATATAGGGGCGGCCAGCCCCAGCATTTT. Translating it yields CASSLYRGGQPQHF.

The chain links TRBV6-2 or TRBV6-3 to TRBJ2-3; 9 nucleotides match TRBD1. Trimming removed 5 bases from V and 2 bases from J; junction bases left unmatched: 8. CDR1 and CDR2 (germline): MNHEY, SVGEGT. This CDR3 has 16 amino acids. CDR3 DNA: TGTGCCAGCAGTCAACGGTGGACAGGGGCCACAGATACGCAGTATTTT. Protein sequence: CASSQRWTGATDTQYF.

This clonotype was seen a handful of times. The chain couples TRBV18 to TRBJ2-3; D not resolved. Trimming removed 6 bases from V and 6 bases from J, with 10 bases in between. Germline V gene lookup returns CDR1 KGHSH and CDR2 LQKENI. The CDR3 has 12 amino acids. The CDR3 reads CASSLKSDTQYF. DNA of the CDR3: TGTGCCAGCTCCCTAAAGTCTGATACGCAGTATTTT.

Turning to this clonotype: A clone one base away is much larger, so this may be a read error. The gene calls are TRBV4-1 and TRBJ2-3, with 7 bases fitting TRBD2. V was pared by 2 bases and J by 7 bases, with 12 bases of the junction left unmatched. The germline gives CDR1 MGHRA, CDR2 YSYEKL. The CDR3 consists of 16 residues. CDR3 DNA: TGCGCCAGCAGCCAATTTAGGGCGGGGGACGCAAATACGCAGTATTTT. Amino acids: CASSQFRAGDANTQYF.

J is TRBJ2-7 and V is TRBV20-1; D remains unclear. The V and J ends lost 2 bases and 6 bases respectively, with 8 bases between them. CDR1 and CDR2 from the germline V gene are DFQATT and SNEGSKA (reference sequence). The CDR3 consists of 11 residues. DNA for the CDR3: TGCAGTGCTAGACGAGACGGCGAGCAGTACTTC. This encodes CSARRDGEQYF.